Presented here are 11 T cell receptor beta chains from one specimen sequenced in a study of cytomegalovirus exposure and HLA in healthy donors. Both 60 Vbeta primers and 13 Jbeta primers went into the PCR. Assay: immunoSEQ multiplex PCR; the TCRdb copy retains only in-frame clones and omits some. This sample yields approximately 190,000 clones, of which around 90% are seen a single time; around 1% belongs to the top ten. The sample comprised PBMCs. The receptors shown here come from a boy aged 2 to 9 in good health and CMV-seronegative.

This clone has just one count. V usage is TRBV6-1 and J usage is TRBJ2-3; tentatively, D is TRBD2 (5 bases). Deletions cut 0 bases from V and 8 bases from J, with 9 bases between. Germline values: CDR1 MNHNS, CDR2 SASEGT. The CDR3 is 13 residues long. This chain's CDR3 is CASSEAGVVTQYF. The CDR3 DNA reads TGTGCCAGCAGTGAAGCGGGAGTGGTTACGCAGTATTTT.

The rearrangement uses TRBV7-9 and TRBJ1-4; TRBD1 agrees at 7 bases. The CDR3 extends over 17 amino acids. V gave up 0 bases and J gave up 4 bases; unmatched junction bases: 8. The germline V gene has CDR1 SEHNR and CDR2 FQNEAQ (reference sequence). This chain's CDR3 is CASSLAGWGTVNEKLFF. In DNA, the CDR3 is TGTGCCAGCAGCTTAGCGGGTTGGGGGACAGTTAATGAAAAACTGTTTTTT.

The chain combines TRBV6-1 with TRBJ1-5, with 7 bases identical to TRBD1. V shed 5 bases, J shed 9 bases, and the junction held 4 bases outside the gene matches. The CDR3 spans 12 residues. Per germline, CDR1 MNHNS and CDR2 SASEGT. The CDR3 here is CASSPQGPPQHF. CDR3 DNA: TGTGCCAGCAGTCCACAGGGGCCGCCCCAGCATTTT.

This sequence joins TRBV29-1 and TRBJ2-5; a possible D gene is TRBD2 (7 bases). The CDR3 is made up of 13 amino acids. CDR1 is SQVTM, CDR2 ANQGSEA, per germline. V gave up 3 bases and J gave up 5 bases, with 13 bases separating them. The CDR3 loop is CSVDVGGQETQYF. In nucleotides, the CDR3 is TGCAGCGTTGATGTGGGGGGGCAGGAGACCCAGTACTTC.

This chain joins TRBV18 and TRBJ2-5; D is unresolved. With 1 base removed from V and 4 bases from J, the gap between germline ends came to 7 bases. This CDR3 contains 13 residues. The germline V gene has CDR1 KGHSH and CDR2 LQKENI. CDR3 sequence: CASSPRSPETQYF. In DNA, the CDR3 is TGTGCCAGCTCACCACGGAGCCCAGAGACCCAGTACTTC.

This clone was counted a few times. V usage is TRBV6-5 and J usage is TRBJ1-1; TRBD1 is a possible D gene (5 bases). The CDR3 runs 15 residues. Germline V gives CDR1 MNHEY, CDR2 SVGAGI. Between the trimmed V and J ends, which lost 0 bases and 0 bases, there was a span of 8 bases. CDR3 bases: TGTGCCAGCAGTTACTCGCCAGGGCTGAACACTGAAGCTTTCTTT. Its translation: CASSYSPGLNTEAFF.

To note about this clone: This CDR3 is also generated by other DNA sequences in the sample. The chain links TRBV30 to TRBJ2-5; possibly TRBD2 for D (6 bases). The J call may be faulty, since TRBJ2-7 better matches the DNA end. Germline assignment: CDR1 GTSNPN and CDR2 SVGIG (reference sequence). This CDR3 spans 12 amino acids. DNA of the CDR3: TGTGCCTGGAGTGGCGGGGCGTACGAGCAGTACTTC. Residues: CAWSGGAYEQYF.

This clone was picked up one time. The J gene is TRBJ1-1, the V gene TRBV7-3; D is unclear. V gave up 2 bases and J gave up 3 bases, with 10 bases separating them. The germline V gene has CDR1 SGHTA and CDR2 FQGTGA. The CDR3 is 14 residues long. The CDR3 DNA reads as TGTGCCAGCAGCTTACGGGGAAAGGACACTGAAGCTTTCTTT. Its translation is CASSLRGKDTEAFF.

In its sample, this clone was seen once. The chain employs TRBV14 and TRBJ1-4, with a possible D match to TRBD1 (6 bases). With 1 base removed from V and 4 bases from J, the gap between germline ends came to 10 bases. The germline CDR1 and CDR2 sequences are SGHDN and FVKESK. The CDR3 is 15 amino acids. CDR3 in DNA: TGTGCCAGCAGCCAAGGGACAGCCCTTAATGAAAAACTGTTTTTT. It is translated as CASSQGTALNEKLFF.

This chain links TRBV7-2 with TRBJ2-1, with TRBD2 matching 9 bases. Germline assignment: CDR1 SGHTA and CDR2 FQGNSA. Unmatched junction bases numbered 5, after V lost 1 base and J lost 4 bases. There are 16 residues in the CDR3. The CDR3 loop reads CASSLGGSGGYNEQFF. CDR3 nucleotides: TGTGCCAGCAGCTTAGGAGGTAGCGGGGGATACAATGAGCAGTTCTTC.

The sample holds one count of this clone. The chain joins TRBV5-1 to TRBJ2-7; TRBD1 agrees at 9 bases. V trimming: 2 bases; J trimming: 4 bases; junction bases outside the gene matches: 7. CDR1 is SGHRS and CDR2 is YFSETQ in the germline V gene. The CDR3 contains 15 residues. Here the CDR3 DNA reads TGCGCCAGCAGCTTAGGGACAGGGACAATTTACGAGCAGTACTTC. This sequence encodes CASSLGTGTIYEQYF.